Presented here are 12 T cell receptor beta chains from one specimen sequenced in a study of identical twins. TCRdb ran MiXCR on the 5' RACE reads and lists one entry per CDR3 protein. The sample gives approximately 500,000 distinct CDR3 sequences, approximately 25% of which show up once; 2.9% is in the top ten. This sample was shared with a second study, whose subject was T cells expressing NK-cell markers.

The sequenced sample was CD4+ T cells sorted from blood. All receptors come from a woman younger than 30 in good health.

The count of this clonotype is one. The V call is TRBV12-3 or TRBV12-4, the J call TRBJ1-6; 8 nucleotides line up with TRBD1. With 1 base clipped from V and 11 bases from J, the junction kept 4 bases outside the gene matches. The CDR3 totals 14 residues. The CDR3 here is CASSLGTGKTPLHF. CDR3 bases: TGTGCCAGCAGTTTAGGGACAGGGAAAACACCCCTCCACTTT.

The V and J genes are TRBV10-3 and TRBJ2-3; possibly TRBD2 for D (5 bases). CDR1 ENHRY and CDR2 SYGVKD come from the germline V gene. The CDR3 extends over 15 amino acids. Trimming took 7 bases from V and 4 from J, leaving 18 bases between them. CDR3 in amino acids: CAINRGTEESDTQYF. CDR3 in DNA: TGTGCCATCAATCGGGGAACGGAGGAGTCAGATACGCAGTATTTT.

This clonotype was seen at least ten times. The J gene is TRBJ1-1, the V gene TRBV6-1, with 7 bases aligning to TRBD1. The CDR3 sequence is 18 residues long. CDR1 and CDR2 (germline): MNHNS, SASEGT. V lost 6 bases to trimming and J lost 10 bases; unmatched junction nucleotides: 26. The CDR3 loop is CASSPGLTGVVRVESAFF. The DNA of the CDR3 is TGTGCCAGCAGCCCCGGACTAACAGGGGTCGTTCGGGTGGAATCAGCTTTCTTT.

The V call is TRBV9, the J call TRBJ1-2, with 9 bases that match TRBD1. The CDR3 is 15 amino acids. The germline gives CDR1 SGDLS, CDR2 YYNGEE. J was trimmed by 4 bases and V by 3 bases; bases with no gene match: 7. Here the CDR3 DNA reads TGTGCCAGCAGCGCGGGACAGGGCCCTGTCTATGGCTACACCTTC. Translating it yields CASSAGQGPVYGYTF.

The chain carries TRBV6-1 and TRBJ2-3, with a possible D match to TRBD2 (5 bases). The CDR3 consists of 13 residues. The germline V gene encodes CDR1 MNHNS and CDR2 SASEGT. V was pared by 8 bases and J by 9 bases, with 18 bases between. The CDR3 sequence: CASATNAGVTQYF. The CDR3 coding sequence is TGTGCCAGCGCCACCAACGCCGGGGTAACGCAGTATTTT.

V and J are TRBV7-2 and TRBJ2-1; a weak D match, TRBD1 (5 bases). CDR1 and CDR2 from the germline V gene are SGHTA and FQGNSA. This CDR3 is 15 amino acids long. Deletions cut 4 bases from V and 6 bases from J, with 16 bases between. The CDR3 nucleotides read TGTGCCAGCAGCTCGACGAGGACAACCTTCAATGAGCAGTTCTTC. Its translation: CASSSTRTTFNEQFF.

CDR3: CASSEVQILIPYEQYF. CDR3 bases: TGTGCCAGCAGTGAAGTCCAGATTCTTATTCCCTACGAGCAGTACTTC. J is TRBJ2-7 and V is TRBV2, with D uncertain. Germline loops: CDR1 SNHLY, CDR2 FYNNEI. V shed 1 base and J shed 2 bases, with 15 bases lying between them. This CDR3 comprises 16 residues.

The chain uses TRBV12-3 or TRBV12-4 and TRBJ1-1; 7 bases are a match to TRBD1. CDR3 size: 15 residues. Germline trimming cut 6 bases from V and 2 bases from J; bases unmatched to any gene: 9. CDR3 sequence: CASRGRGTVNTEAFF. The CDR3 nucleotides are TGTGCCAGCAGAGGACGCGGGACAGTCAACACTGAAGCTTTCTTT.

This clonotype was detected once. The chain has TRBV9 and TRBJ2-3; D ambiguous. The V end lost 0 bases, the J end lost 1 base, and 9 bases lay between the germline ends. Germline CDR1 SGDLS, CDR2 YYNGEE. The length of the CDR3 is 15 residues. CDR3 sequence (DNA): TGTGCCAGCAGCGTAGGGGGAAGCGGCACAGATACGCAGTATTTT. Protein product: CASSVGGSGTDTQYF.

The table lists this clonotype with a few counts. The J gene is TRBJ2-7, the V gene TRBV7-2, with a possible D match to TRBD2 (5 bases). Trimming took 5 bases from V and 2 from J, leaving 22 bases between them. There are 17 residues in the CDR3. Germline V gene data show CDR1 as SGHTA and CDR2 as FQGNSA. The CDR3 DNA reads TGTGCCAGCAGCCGTGGACCGGGATCAGGCCGGCCCTACGAGCAGTACTTC. It is translated as CASSRGPGSGRPYEQYF.

The chain uses TRBV7-9 and TRBJ2-5; D is ambiguous. V dropped 1 base and J dropped 0 bases, with 6 bases sitting between them. The germline V gene encodes CDR1 SEHNR and CDR2 FQNEAQ (reference sequence). CDR3 length: 14 amino acids. Here the CDR3 DNA reads TGTGCCAGCAGCTTAGGATGGAACCAAGAGACCCAGTACTTC. Translation: CASSLGWNQETQYF.

The chain's CDR3 is CASSQALSGRGEQFF. The CDR3 DNA follows: TGTGCCAGCAGCCAAGCTCTTAGCGGGAGAGGGGAGCAGTTCTTC. The rearrangement uses TRBV3-1 and TRBJ2-1; 9 positions agree with TRBD2. This CDR3 spans 15 amino acids. V lost 1 base, J lost 10 bases, and 8 bases stayed unmatched. CDR1 is LGHDT, CDR2 YNNKEL, per germline (reference sequence).